Detailed here is one TCR beta chain. It lacks a known antigen. Base qualities are not provided; no much larger clone lies one nucleotide away. This record comes from a study of OX40 agonist ivuxolimab in advanced cancers. With regard to the full study: Ivuxolimab was a fully human IgG2 agonistic monoclonal antibody targeting the costimulatory receptor OX40 (CD134). The monotherapy dose-escalation portion (N ≈ 52 patients) of the phase I ivuxolimab trial is reported in the paper. Partial responses occurred in three dose-escalation patients, of whom one had hepatocellular carcinoma and two had cutaneous melanoma. Of the approximately 50 patients in dose escalation, around 20 had hepatocellular carcinoma, some 15 had melanoma, 9 had renal cell carcinoma and 9 had head and neck cancer. The point of sequencing TCRbeta in the periphery was to test whether ivuxolimab changed TCR sequence diversity and drove clonal T-cell expansion. A male proportion of approximately 83% and a mean age of about 60 years, ranging from roughly 23 to 80, were recorded for the dose-escalation cohort. Intravenous ivuxolimab was administered to patients every 2 weeks at six dose levels: 0.01, 0.1, 0.3, 1.5, 3 and 10 mg/kg. Patients were allowed to have had prior anti-PD-1, anti-PD-L1 or anti-CTLA-4 therapy, and around 37% of the dose-escalation patients had previously received checkpoint inhibitors.

Patients with autoimmune disease history or receiving systemic immunosuppression were excluded from the trial. Peripheral blood for TCR sequencing was drawn from every dose cohort at baseline, at cycle 4 day 1 and at cycle 7 day 1. The samples were drawn from a first-in-human, open-label, multicenter phase I dose-escalation trial of ivuxolimab. The trial enrolled adults with locally advanced or metastatic head and neck squamous cell, hepatocellular, melanoma or renal cell carcinoma. Before TCR sequencing, CD4+ T cells and CD8+ T cells from peripheral blood were sorted into separate populations. For sequencing of the TCRbeta CDR3 region, genomic DNA was extracted from the sorted cells. The immunoSEQ Assay was used for sequencing of TCRbeta CDR3 regions. TCRdb re-hosts the immuneACCESS table, in-frame sequences only. Its copies lack some clones; in the studies checked, an unresolved V gene accounts for under half of them, and the cause for the rest is not known. The table for this sample lists some 150,000 clones; approximately 90% of them were counted only once. The leading ten clones occupy around 0.99% of the sample.

Ends trimmed: V by 4 bases, J by 5 bases; bases unmatched to a gene: 4. Measured from the cysteine to the phenylalanine, the CDR3 is 12 residues long. Here the CDR3 DNA is all that survives: 36 bases in frame from base 1. CDR1 and CDR2, looked up from the germline V gene (reference sequence), are GTSNPN and SVGIG. Broad study findings and their caveats: The antigen specificity of the clonally expanded peripheral T cells was not determined. Partial responders in the 0.1-3.0 mg/kg groups had among the lowest normalized peripheral clonal expansion, especially among CD8+ T cells. After ivuxolimab, CD8+ T cells had more expanded clones than CD4+ T cells on average. Low levels of normalized T-cell clonal expansion were also seen in some patients who did not respond. Clonal expansion of both CD4+ and CD8+ blood T cells was observed from baseline to week 6 at doses 0.1 to 3.0 mg/kg.

Specimen: CD4+ or CD8+ T cells sorted from blood, collected in a trial of the OX40 agonist ivuxolimab. The source of this sequence is an adult with an advanced solid tumor such as melanoma, head and neck, liver or kidney cancer. The rearranged chain carries TRBV30 and TRBJ1-1, and TRBD1 aligns with 7 junction nucleotides. DNA sequence: TGTGCCTGGAAGGGGGCTGGTACTGAAGCTTTCTTT. Its protein is CAWKGAGTEAFF. The variable domain in full, with residues beyond the CDR3 obtained from the reference TRBV30 and TRBJ1-1 genes, is SQTIHQWPATLVQPVGSPLSLECTVEGTSNPNLYWYRQAAGRGLQLLFYSVGIGQISSEVPQNLSASRPQDRQFILSSKKLLLSDSGFYLCAWKGAGTEAFFGQGTRLTVV.